A selection of T cell receptor beta chains follows, all from one sample in a study of cytomegalovirus exposure and HLA in healthy donors. Generated by immunoSEQ multiplex PCR, the TCRdb table keeps only in-frame clones and is missing some. The table includes about 190,000 clones, roughly 80% detected once. Sequencing input: PBMCs. The receptors derive from a male donor in good health and CMV-seronegative. Each CDR3 is given without its conserved first and last residue. The order of the fields is D gene, clone size, CDR3 length, J gene, V gene, CDR3 protein. The D gene is left open where the match is weak. A row's size may be missing; if present it is once, few, many or a size class.

NA NA 13 TRBJ2-6 TRBV6-1 AGGQGSSGANVLT
TRBD1 NA 12 TRBJ2-7 TRBV6-1 ASSAAGGPNEQY
TRBD2 NA 13 TRBJ2-2 TRBV9 ASSVGTSHGGELF
TRBD2 NA 16 TRBJ2-2 TRBV14 ASSPPTSGRFGTGELF
TRBD2 NA 11 TRBJ2-7 TRBV28 ASTHRGAYEQY
NA few 12 TRBJ1-2 TRBV6-1 ASSEALHREGYT
NA NA 14 TRBJ2-6 TRBV19 ASSIVGGTGANVLT
TRBD1 once 15 NA TRBV5-4 ASSSGGQGPISYEQY
TRBD2 NA 13 TRBJ2-1 TRBV5-1 ASSQRLAGDNEQF
NA NA 9 TRBJ2-1 TRBV5-1 ASSPSNEQF
NA NA 11 TRBJ2-1 TRBV30 ACAGDTYNEQF
NA NA 12 TRBJ2-2 TRBV7-9 ASSAWTLTGELF
NA NA 12 TRBJ2-5 TRBV7-9 ASSLLAVQETQY
NA NA 13 TRBJ1-6 TRBV21-1 ASSRSTGLASPLH
NA NA 12 TRBJ2-7 TRBV5-4 ASSLGPGAYEQY
NA NA 11 TRBJ1-1 TRBV7-2 ASSATENTEAF
TRBD2 few 12 TRBJ2-7 TRBV19 ASRRLAGSYEQY
TRBD1 NA 12 TRBJ1-6 TRBV27 ASRQTGLSSPLH
NA NA 11 TRBJ2-7 TRBV7-9 SSSLGASYEQY
NA NA 11 TRBJ2-7 TRBV30 AWRGRGTYEQY
NA NA 16 TRBJ1-5 TRBV4-1 ASSQEGQGNSGNQPQH
NA NA 12 TRBJ2-2 TRBV7-2 ASSLDLATGELF
TRBD1 NA 13 TRBJ2-2 TRBV27 ASTADRGNTGELF
NA NA 12 TRBJ1-2 TRBV19 ASSITRESGGYT
TRBD2 few 14 TRBJ2-7 TRBV15 ATSRGLAGTSYEQY
TRBD2 once 11 TRBJ2-1 TRBV29-1 SVERGGQNEQF
TRBD2 once 16 TRBJ2-1 TRBV19 ATHWGTSGVGDWDEQF
TRBD1 NA 11 TRBJ2-2 TRBV5-4 ASGQGNTGELF
NA NA 13 TRBJ2-3 TRBV7-9 ASSLALGFTDTQY
NA NA 13 TRBJ1-6 TRBV6-5 ASSYMTAGNSPLH
TRBD2 NA 12 TRBJ2-1 TRBV6-5 ASTRGGPYNEQF
TRBD1 NA 10 TRBJ1-6 TRBV7-9 ASSGTDSPLH
NA NA 12 TRBJ2-5 TRBV7-9 ASSLGQYKETQY
NA NA 11 TRBJ2-2 TRBV15 ATSPRYTGELF
TRBD1 NA 13 TRBJ1-4 TRBV5-4 ASSKGQAINEKLF
NA NA 12 TRBJ1-5 TRBV18 ASSLGGDNQPQH
TRBD2 NA 14 TRBJ2-2 TRBV5-1 ASSPGLAANTGELF
TRBD1 NA 14 TRBJ2-2 TRBV6-5 ASSYSGTGFPGELF
TRBD2 NA 15 TRBJ2-3 TRBV4-2 ASSQDKLAGGADTQY
NA NA 13 TRBJ1-1 TRBV5-1 ASSVEGREDTEAF
NA NA 11 TRBJ2-3 TRBV27 ASSLASTDTQY
NA NA 13 TRBJ2-2 TRBV27 ASSRGTTNTGELF